A selection of T cell receptor beta chains follows, all from one sample in a study of OX40 agonist ivuxolimab in advanced cancers. Data came from immunoSEQ multiplex PCR; TCRdb stores just in-frame clones and leaves some out. Found here are tens of thousands of clones, about 90% of them singletons; the top ten hold roughly 5.9%. Specimen: CD4+ or CD8+ T cells sorted from blood, collected in a trial of the OX40 agonist ivuxolimab. The receptors derive from an adult with an advanced solid tumor such as melanoma, head and neck, liver or kidney cancer. Each CDR3 is given with its conserved first and last residue. The D gene is left open where the match is weak. Some rows mark clone size as missing; the rest say once, few, many or name a class of expanded clone.

len	v_gene	d_gene	abundance	j_gene	CDR3nt	CDR3aa
16	TRBV27	NA	NA	TRBJ2-1	TGTGCCAGCAGTCCCGAGGGGGGGACCTCCTACAATGAGCAGTTCTTC	CASSPEGGTSYNEQFF
14	TRBV5-1	TRBD1	NA	TRBJ1-4	TGCGCCAGCAGCTCAGGGGACAGTAATGAAAAACTGTTTTTT	CASSSGDSNEKLFF
13	TRBV18	NA	NA	TRBJ2-3	TGTGCCAGCTCACAGGGGATGGAGGATACGCAGTATTTT	CASSQGMEDTQYF
16	TRBV7-9	NA	NA	TRBJ2-3	TGTGCCAGCAGCTTAATGCCGGCGGGAATGACAGATACGCAGTATTTT	CASSLMPAGMTDTQYF
14	TRBV28	TRBD1	NA	TRBJ2-7	TGTGCCAGCAACCTGATGGACAGGGCCCGCGAGCAGTACTTC	CASNLMDRAREQYF
14	TRBV7-8	NA	NA	TRBJ2-1	TGTGCCAGCGCACGGAGATCGGGCCAAAATGAGCAGTTCTTC	CASARRSGQNEQFF
15	TRBV5-6	NA	NA	TRBJ1-3	TGTGCCAGCAGCGCAAAAGGGCGAAGTGGAAACACCATATATTTT	CASSAKGRSGNTIYF
15	TRBV19	TRBD1	NA	TRBJ2-3	TGTGCCAGTAAGGGTCAGGGGGTCGGCACAGATACGCAGTATTTT	CASKGQGVGTDTQYF
18	TRBV7-9	NA	NA	TRBJ2-7	TGTGCCAGCAGCCCTCCCCTAGCGTCTAAAGACGGGAGCTACGAGCAGTACTTC	CASSPPLASKDGSYEQYF
11	TRBV7-2	TRBD1	NA	TRBJ2-7	TGTGCCAGCAGCATTGACAGGGTGGCGTACTTC	CASSIDRVAYF
13	TRBV28	TRBD2	NA	TRBJ2-7	TGTGCCAGCGGGAGGGGTCTTACCTACGAGCAGTACTTC	CASGRGLTYEQYF
12	TRBV14	TRBD1	NA	TRBJ1-1	TGTGCCAGCAGCGACAGGGGTAGGAAAGCTTTCTTT	CASSDRGRKAFF
14	TRBV2	NA	NA	TRBJ1-2	TGTGCCAGCAACTCAGGGAGCGGGGTCTATGGCTACACCTTC	CASNSGSGVYGYTF
12	TRBV28	NA	once	TRBJ1-4	TGTGCCATCCAACCGATGGGTGAAAAACTGTTTTTT	CAIQPMGEKLFF
13	TRBV2	NA	NA	TRBJ1-5	TGTGCCAGCACGGGGCAGACCAATCAGCCCCAGCATTTT	CASTGQTNQPQHF
12	TRBV7-4	NA	NA	TRBJ1-2	TGTGCCACCGGAGAGGGGGACTATGGCTACACCTTC	CATGEGDYGYTF
13	TRBV27	NA	NA	TRBJ2-7	TGTGCCAGCAGGCACTCCGGGAGCTACGAGCAGTACTTC	CASRHSGSYEQYF
12	TRBV28	NA	NA	TRBJ2-7	TGTGCCAGCAGTTCTTTGTTGGACGAGCAGTACTTC	CASSSLLDEQYF
16	TRBV7-8	TRBD2	NA	TRBJ2-1	TGTGCCAGCAACCCCGTGCGGGGGGGGTCTGGCAATGAGCAGTTCTTC	CASNPVRGGSGNEQFF
16	TRBV4-1	TRBD1	NA	TRBJ1-1	TGCGCCAGCAGCCAAGATCCAGCAGGGGGAAACACTGAAGCTTTCTTT	CASSQDPAGGNTEAFF
15	TRBV7-8	TRBD2	NA	TRBJ2-3	TGTGCCAGCAGCCTCGCTAGCGGGAGCACAGATACGCAGTATTTT	CASSLASGSTDTQYF
12	TRBV5-6	NA	NA	TRBJ1-4	TGTGCCAGCAGCTTGGGAGGGGAAAAACTGTTTTTT	CASSLGGEKLFF
15	TRBV19	TRBD2	once	TRBJ2-5	TGTGCCACCCTCCCTAGCGGCCTAGGAGGCGGGACCCAGTACTTC	CATLPSGLGGGTQYF
15	TRBV4-1	NA	NA	TRBJ1-5	TGCGCCAGCAGCCAAGATCGGGCCAGCAATCAGCCCCAGCATTTT	CASSQDRASNQPQHF
16	TRBV2	NA	NA	TRBJ2-4	TGTGCCAGCAGGGTAATCTCGACAGGATCCAAAAACATTCAGTACTTC	CASRVISTGSKNIQYF
14	TRBV19	NA	NA	TRBJ2-3	TGTGCCAGTAACAAACTAGCTTTCACAGATACGCAGTATTTT	CASNKLAFTDTQYF
11	TRBV6-6	NA	NA	TRBJ2-7	TGTGCCACGCGGGGTTCCTACGAGCAGTACTTC	CATRGSYEQYF
15	TRBV7-2	NA	once	TRBJ2-1	TGTGCCAGCAGCTTAGGACTAGGGGGATACAATGAGCAGTTCTTC	CASSLGLGGYNEQFF
16	TRBV19	TRBD1	NA	TRBJ2-7	TGTGCCAGTAGTACCCTCACCGGGACAGGGGCTTACGAGCAGTACTTC	CASSTLTGTGAYEQYF
12	TRBV4-1	NA	NA	TRBJ2-7	TGCGCCAGCAGCCAAGGCCTCTACGAGCAGTACTTC	CASSQGLYEQYF
15	TRBV7-2	TRBD1	NA	TRBJ2-7	TGTGCCAGCAGTTTTGACAGGGGGCTATCCTACGAGCAGTACTTC	CASSFDRGLSYEQYF
15	TRBV7-8	TRBD2	NA	TRBJ2-7	TGTGCCAGCAGCGCCCGGTTGGGAGGGTCCTACGAGCAGTACTTC	CASSARLGGSYEQYF
17	TRBV5-1	TRBD2	NA	TRBJ2-1	TGCGCCAGCAGCTTGGGGGGACTAGCGGGAGCAGAAAATGAGCAGTTCTTC	CASSLGGLAGAENEQFF
14	TRBV7-9	TRBD1	NA	TRBJ2-7	TGTGCCAGCAGCGGGACAGGGGGCGATAACGAGCAGTACTTC	CASSGTGGDNEQYF
13	TRBV5-4	NA	NA	TRBJ2-7	TGTGCCAGCAGCTTGTTAGGGCCGGGCGAGCAGTACTTC	CASSLLGPGEQYF
16	TRBV18	NA	NA	TRBJ2-1	TGTGCCAGCTCACCTTCGGGCGGCCAACCGAGGAATGAGCAGTTCTTC	CASSPSGGQPRNEQFF
15	TRBV25-1	NA	NA	TRBJ2-5	TGTGCCAGCAGCCCGGCGCAGGGGAGGTGGGAGACCCAGTACTTC	CASSPAQGRWETQYF
15	TRBV28	NA	NA	TRBJ2-7	TGTGCCAGCAGTCTGGCGTCCTCTCGAAGCTACGAGCAGTACTTC	CASSLASSRSYEQYF
14	TRBV7-2	NA	once	TRBJ2-7	TGTGCCAGCAGCTTAGAGCGGAGCTCCTACGAGCAGTACTTC	CASSLERSSYEQYF
13	TRBV5-1	NA	NA	TRBJ1-5	TGCGCCAGCAGCCTGGGGGAGAATCAGCCCCAGCATTTT	CASSLGENQPQHF
15	TRBV12-5	NA	NA	TRBJ2-1	TGTGCTCCTCTTCTACGGGGCAGCCCATACAATGAGCAGTTCTTC	CAPLLRGSPYNEQFF
16	TRBV7-2	TRBD2	NA	TRBJ2-3	TGTGCCAGCAGCTTAAGAGAGCGGGGGAGCACAGATACGCAGTATTTT	CASSLRERGSTDTQYF
13	TRBV28	TRBD2	NA	TRBJ2-7	TGTGCCAGCAGGATGACTAGCGACCACGAGCAGTACTTC	CASRMTSDHEQYF
15	TRBV28	NA	NA	TRBJ2-7	TGTGCCAGCAGGGCCAGCGGGCCAGGATTCTACGAGCAGTACTTC	CASRASGPGFYEQYF
15	TRBV19	NA	NA	TRBJ2-7	TGTGCCAGTAGTATTATCGCCAGGGAAGGGAAGGAGCAGTACTTC	CASSIIAREGKEQYF
13	TRBV28	NA	NA	TRBJ1-5	TGTGCCAGCAGTTCAGGGGTCAATCAGCCCCAGCATTTT	CASSSGVNQPQHF
16	TRBV6-6	TRBD2	NA	TRBJ2-1	TGTGCCAGCAGTGGCTTAGCTAGCGGGAGCAGCAATGAGCAGTTCTTC	CASSGLASGSSNEQFF
14	TRBV19	NA	NA	TRBJ1-5	TGTGCCAGTAGCCTAAAGGGGGGGGATCAGCCCCAGCATTTT	CASSLKGGDQPQHF
13	TRBV7-2	NA	NA	TRBJ2-7	TGTGCCAGCAGCCTCAGTCCGACCTACGAGCAGTACTTC	CASSLSPTYEQYF
15	TRBV5-6	TRBD2	NA	TRBJ2-4	TGTGCCAGCAGCTTGAGGGAGGGATGGAAAAACATTCAGTACTTC	CASSLREGWKNIQYF
13	TRBV5-1	NA	NA	TRBJ2-5	TGCGCCAGCAGCTTGTCAGCCCAAGAGACCCAGTACTTC	CASSLSAQETQYF
13	TRBV7-9	NA	NA	TRBJ2-7	TGTGCCAGCAGCTTAGCGCGGGGGCTCGAGCAGTACTTC	CASSLARGLEQYF
12	TRBV6-1	TRBD2	few	TRBJ2-7	TGTGCCAGCAGGACTAGCGCCTACGAGCAGTACTTC	CASRTSAYEQYF
18	TRBV5-4	NA	NA	TRBJ2-7	TGTGCCAGCAGCTTGTTTGGTTACGTCGTAGGCAGGGCCTACGAGCAGTACTTC	CASSLFGYVVGRAYEQYF
15	TRBV6-5	TRBD1	few	TRBJ2-3	TGTGCCAGCAGCCTTACCGGGACAGGGACAGATACGCAGTATTTT	CASSLTGTGTDTQYF
14	TRBV5-1	NA	NA	TRBJ1-2	TGCGCCAGCAGCTCCCGGACGGACCGCTATGGCTACACCTTC	CASSSRTDRYGYTF
13	TRBV6-5	NA	NA	TRBJ1-1	TGTGCCAGCAGTGACAGCCCGGCCACTGAAGCTTTCTTT	CASSDSPATEAFF